This T cell receptor (beta chain) was obtained from a study of blood T cells in healthy people across ages (dated by TCRdb to 2014 to 2015). Looking at the study overall: In model experiments, template switching captured roughly one uniquely barcoded TCR beta cDNA molecule for every two T cells. The study measured age-related changes in TCR beta repertoire diversity using deep sequencing normalized with unique cDNA molecular identifiers. Four age groups were formed from the donors: young (average 16 years), middle-aged (less than 40), aged (more than 55) and long-lived (less than 85). To avoid experimental bias, donors of different ages were randomly spread across the sequencing lanes. The study analyzed two additional independent replicas of 1 million unique cDNA reads from the same blood draw for two donors, one aged 18 to 30 and one aged 80 or older. Here is what the overall study found, with its caveats: Observed TCR beta diversity per million T cells fell roughly linearly with age, and a significant reduction was already apparent by age around 40. Compared with the aged group, the long-lived group had more naive CD4+ T cells, fewer expanded clones and increased TCR diversity, a pattern suggesting age selection. Since profiling was done on bulk unsorted PBMCs, naive and antigen-experienced compartments could not be conclusively compared. Because donor CMV infection status was unknown, age-related changes in expanded clonotypes were potentially confounded. The percentage of naive T cells measured by flow cytometry correlated strongly with observed TCR beta diversity. Estimates of total diversity from one million sequenced T cells were regarded as lower bounds and underestimates.

Details on this clonotype: Its antigen remains undetermined. Base qualities are not at hand, and no much larger clone is one base apart.

Receptor libraries were prepared by 5' RACE. The sequencer was an Illumina HiSeq 2500. A second about 6 to 11 cycle PCR used a sample-barcoded 5' primer and a J-beta primer mix. Each TCR beta cDNA molecule received a unique molecular identifier from a template-switch 5' adaptor carrying 12 random nucleotides. Each sample yielded at least 3 million CDR3-containing paired-end reads. First-strand cDNA synthesis was performed from all RNA using the Mint cDNA synthesis kit, with priming by a TRBC-specific oligonucleotide. All cDNA was treated with uracil-DNA glycosylase and then went through a first 18-cycle PCR with the universal primers M1SS and BC2_uni_R. Regarding the original processing steps: Each sample was normalized by randomly selecting 1 million high-quality reads, each carrying a distinct molecular identifier. Instead of being binned into consensus sequences, reads with shared molecular identifiers were discarded. MiTCR, run with a Q25 quality threshold and the strictest error-elimination algorithm, handled CDR3 identification, clonotype clustering and error correction. A nonparametric unseen species model with Euler transformation was used to estimate a lower bound on total TCR beta diversity. Clones were called with MiXCR by TCRdb after fastp trimmed the public reads at Q25, and only in-frame beta chains were retained. A single entry per CDR3 protein holds the most common genes and DNA from its merged rows. What appears here as the V and J calls and clone size reflects TCRdb's work, not the paper's. The sample yields 800,000 to 1,000,000 distinct CDR3 sequences; around 48% were counted once. The ten largest make up roughly 13% of the sample.

Systemically healthy Caucasian individuals from Russia, over 30 in total and aged about 6 to 100 years, were included as donors. Around 10 milliliters of peripheral blood were collected from each donor into EDTA-treated Vacutainer tubes. PBMCs were isolated by Ficoll-Paque density-gradient centrifugation, with at least 6 million obtained per sample. Trizol reagent was used to extract total RNA from PBMCs, with at least 6 micrograms per sample. The percentages of naive CD45RAhigh/CD27high T cells were determined by flow cytometry on a PBMC aliquot from every donor. The CDR3 covers 13 residues, taking in both the cysteine and the phenylalanine. The CDR3 DNA has 39 bases and is translated from base 1. Per the germline V gene (reference sequence), MNHEY is the CDR1 and SMNVEV is the CDR2. The junction carries 11 bases between V and J, which are trimmed by 5 bases and 4 bases respectively.

Sample: blood. In this chain, TRBV27 is recombined with TRBJ1-2; 6 matching bases give a weak D call of TRBD1. The TCR was taken from a man aged 25 to 40 in good health. The DNA sequence is as follows: TGTGCCAGCAGTGCCACAGGGATCTATGGCTACACCTTC. It translates to CASSATGIYGYTF.